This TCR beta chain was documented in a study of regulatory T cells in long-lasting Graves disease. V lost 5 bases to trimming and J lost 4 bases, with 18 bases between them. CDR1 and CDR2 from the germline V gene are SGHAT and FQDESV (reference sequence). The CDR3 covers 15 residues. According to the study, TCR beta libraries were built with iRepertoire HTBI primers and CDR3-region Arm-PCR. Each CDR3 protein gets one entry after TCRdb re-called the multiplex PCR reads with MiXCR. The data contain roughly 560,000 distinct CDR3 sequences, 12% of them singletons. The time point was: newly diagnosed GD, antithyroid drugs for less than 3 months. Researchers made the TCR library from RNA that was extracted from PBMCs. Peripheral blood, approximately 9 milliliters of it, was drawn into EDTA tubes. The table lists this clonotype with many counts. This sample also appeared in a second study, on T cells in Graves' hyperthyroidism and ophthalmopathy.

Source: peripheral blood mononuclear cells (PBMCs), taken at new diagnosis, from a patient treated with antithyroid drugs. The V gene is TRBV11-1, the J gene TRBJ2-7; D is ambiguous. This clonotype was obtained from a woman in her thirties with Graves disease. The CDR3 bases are TGTGCCAGCAGCATCCGTCTCACCGAAGGGTACGAGCAGTACTTC. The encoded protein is CASSIRLTEGYEQYF.